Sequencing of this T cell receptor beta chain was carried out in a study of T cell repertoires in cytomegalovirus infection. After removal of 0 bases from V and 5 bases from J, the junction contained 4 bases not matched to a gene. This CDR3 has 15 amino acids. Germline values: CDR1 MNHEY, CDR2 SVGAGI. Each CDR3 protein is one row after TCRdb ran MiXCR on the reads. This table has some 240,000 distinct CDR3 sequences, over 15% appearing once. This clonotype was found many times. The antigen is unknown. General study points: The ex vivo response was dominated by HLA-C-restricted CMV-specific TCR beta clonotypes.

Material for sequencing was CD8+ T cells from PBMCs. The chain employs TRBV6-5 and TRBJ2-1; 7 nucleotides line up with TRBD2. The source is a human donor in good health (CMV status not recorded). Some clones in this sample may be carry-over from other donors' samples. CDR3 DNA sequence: TGTGCCAGCAGTTACTCCTCGGGGGGTCACAATGAGCAGTTCTTC. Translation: CASSYSSGGHNEQFF.